This TCR beta chain appears in the sequencing data of a study of blood T cells in healthy people across ages. The length of the CDR3 is 16 residues. After removal of 6 bases from V and 1 base from J, the junction contained 10 bases not matched to a gene. CDR1 is MDHEN, CDR2 SYDVKM, per germline. To note about this clonotype: Antigen specificity is unknown.

Through a sample-barcoded 5' primer and a J-beta primer mix, a second PCR was run for roughly 6 to 12 cycles. Template switching added a 12-random-nucleotide identifier to every cDNA molecule. TCRdb re-called the 5' RACE reads through MiXCR, storing one row per CDR3 protein. This table holds 630,000 or so distinct CDR3 sequences, about 28% found once. Findings of the study overall: CMV infection status of these donors was not known.

Donors each provided about 10 milliliters of peripheral blood. The chain recombines TRBV28 with TRBJ1-2; 8 bases line up with TRBD1. The source of this sequence is a woman older than 75 in good health. The sequencing input was blood. The CDR3 sequence: CASSLAGDRGNYGYTF. Here the CDR3 DNA reads TGTGCCAGCAGCTTGGCTGGTGACAGGGGTAACTATGGCTACACCTTC.